Below are 29 T cell receptor beta chains sequenced from a single sample in a study of cytomegalovirus exposure and HLA in healthy donors. Primers included in the PCR were 60 Vbeta and 13 Jbeta primers. Sequencing used immunoSEQ multiplex PCR; TCRdb keeps in-frame clones, though not all of them. The sample shows 150,000 to 200,000 clones, over 80% of them seen only once. Input material: PBMCs. The receptors come from a man aged 50 or older in good health and CMV-seropositive.

This clone was seen more than once but under ten times. The V and J genes are TRBV4-2 and TRBJ2-3; 8 bases agree with TRBD2. The CDR3 length is 16 residues. Germline-derived CDR1 and CDR2 are LGHNA and YNFKEQ. V lost 4 bases, J lost 1 base, and 7 bases stayed unmatched. CDR3 protein: CASSPGLASGTDTQYF. The CDR3, as DNA: TGTGCCAGCAGCCCTGGACTAGCCAGTGGCACAGATACGCAGTATTTT.

The gene calls are TRBV29-1 and TRBJ2-2, with 7 bases aligning to TRBD1. This CDR3 spans 15 amino acids. V dropped 0 bases and J dropped 3; count of bases not matched to a gene: 4. CDR1 and CDR2 from the germline V gene are SQVTM and ANQGSEA. The CDR3: CSVEDWTGDTGELFF. As DNA, the CDR3 is TGCAGCGTTGAAGATTGGACAGGAGACACCGGGGAGCTGTTTTTT.

The genes are TRBV7-3 and TRBJ2-2; D is unclear. V gave up 4 bases and J gave up 8 bases, with 5 bases separating them. Germline CDR1 SGHTA, CDR2 FQGTGA. The CDR3 is 11 amino acids. The CDR3 DNA reads TGTGCCAGCAGCTCGTCTGGGGAGCTGTTTTTT. It encodes CASSSSGELFF.

V gene TRBV11-1 combines with J gene TRBJ2-7; TRBD2 might be the D (5 bases). Germline CDR1 and CDR2: SGHAT and FQDESV (reference sequence). V shed 4 bases and J shed 3 bases, with 10 bases lying between them. The CDR3 sequence is 13 residues long. Written as DNA, the CDR3 is TGTGCCAGCAGCTGGACTGTAGGCTACGAGCAGTACTTC. Translation gives CASSWTVGYEQYF.

Comment on this clone: An end of the junction differs from the germline gene, which may be a read error. The gene calls are TRBV6-5 and TRBJ1-4; possibly TRBD1 for D (5 bases). CDR1 and CDR2 (germline): MNHEY, SVGAGI. This CDR3 is built from 12 residues. The CDR3 here is CGRRGANEKLFF. The CDR3 DNA follows: TGCGGCAGACGGGGGGCTAATGAAAAACTGTTTTTT.

V and J are TRBV27 and TRBJ1-5; possible D gene TRBD1, 5 bases. This CDR3 region has 13 residues. Between the trimmed V and J ends, which lost 5 bases and 5 bases, there was a span of 10 bases. The germline V gene has CDR1 MNHEY and CDR2 SMNVEV (reference sequence). CDR3 sequence (DNA): TGTGCCAGCAGTCACCCGGGGGATCAGCCCCAGCATTTT. Its protein is CASSHPGDQPQHF.

The V gene is TRBV9, the J gene TRBJ2-1; D is ambiguous. In germline, CDR1 is SGDLS, CDR2 YYNGEE. This CDR3 region has 13 residues. V was pared by 0 bases and J by 10 bases, with 11 bases between. The CDR3 here is CASSVASGQEQFF. The CDR3 bases are TGTGCCAGCAGCGTAGCATCTGGGCAGGAGCAGTTCTTC. The full variable domain, its missing parts supplied by reference TRBV9 and TRBJ2-1, is DSGVTQTPKHLITATGQRVTLRCSPRSGDLSVYWYQQSLDQGLQFLIQYYNGEERAKGNILERFSAQQFPDLHSELNLSSLELGDSALYFCASSVASGQEQFFGPGTRLTVL.

The gene calls are TRBV6-6 and TRBJ1-2; no definite D call. CDR1 MNHNY and CDR2 SVGAGI come from the germline V gene (reference sequence). This CDR3 is built from 10 residues. The germline V and J ends were trimmed by 8 bases and 6 bases, with 7 bases remaining between them. This chain's CDR3 is CASGPNGYTF. In nucleotides, the CDR3 is TGTGCCAGCGGCCCAAATGGCTACACCTTC.

V gene TRBV19 combines with J gene TRBJ2-2; no firm D call. V was trimmed by 3 bases and J by 4 bases, leaving 9 bases between them. CDR3 size: 14 residues. Germline V CDR1 and CDR2: LNHDA, SQIVND (reference sequence). DNA for the CDR3: TGTGCCAGTAGTATCACCGGTGGCACCGGGGAGCTGTTTTTT. Translation gives CASSITGGTGELFF.

The count of this clone is one. This chain uses TRBV18 with TRBJ2-3; perhaps TRBD2 as D (6 bases). The CDR3 runs to 16 residues. The germline gives CDR1 KGHSH, CDR2 LQKENI. The V gene lost 3 bases and the J gene lost 2 bases, with 15 bases spanning the gap. The CDR3 spells CASSPGTTSFTDTQYF. The CDR3 nucleotides read TGTGCCAGCTCACCCGGAACGACTAGTTTCACAGATACGCAGTATTTT.

CDR3 nucleotide sequence: TGTGCCAGCAGCGTAGGTAGGGGCCCAGATACGCAGTATTTT. This codes for CASSVGRGPDTQYF. V usage is TRBV9 and J usage is TRBJ2-3; a weak D match, TRBD1 (5 bases). This CDR3 comprises 14 residues. The V end was cut by 0 bases, the J end by 4 bases, with 9 bases between. The germline CDR1 and CDR2 sequences are SGDLS and YYNGEE. Filled out from reference TRBV9 and TRBJ2-3, the complete variable domain reads DSGVTQTPKHLITATGQRVTLRCSPRSGDLSVYWYQQSLDQGLQFLIQYYNGEERAKGNILERFSAQQFPDLHSELNLSSLELGDSALYFCASSVGRGPDTQYFGPGTRLTVL.

The chain joins TRBV5-6 to TRBJ2-7; 7 bases agree with TRBD1. Germline V gene sequence: CDR1 SGHDT, CDR2 YYEEEE. This CDR3 has 13 residues. Unmatched junction bases numbered 2, after V lost 3 bases and J lost 2 bases. The CDR3 region has the DNA TGTGCCAGCAGCTCGGGACAGCCCTACGAGCAGTACTTC. This gives the protein CASSSGQPYEQYF.

V is TRBV5-1 and J is TRBJ2-3, with 8 positions matching TRBD2. J lost 7 bases, V lost 2 bases, and 9 bases had no gene match. This CDR3 has 15 amino acids. Germline loops: CDR1 SGHRS, CDR2 YFSETQ. The CDR3 DNA reads as TGCGCCAGCAGCTTATCGGGGGGGCAGGGACATACGCAGTATTTT. It is translated as CASSLSGGQGHTQYF.

This clone occurred once. V gene TRBV6-5 combines with J gene TRBJ1-4; 7 bases agree with TRBD1. After removal of 6 bases from V and 7 bases from J, the junction contained 11 bases not matched to a gene. The germline gives CDR1 MNHEY, CDR2 SVGAGI. CDR3 length equals 15 residues. The CDR3: CASSPSGGESEKLFF. The DNA of the CDR3 is TGTGCCAGCAGCCCATCAGGGGGTGAATCTGAAAAACTGTTTTTT.

The sample holds a few counts of this clone. The chain employs TRBV28 and TRBJ1-2, with a tentative D call TRBD1 (6 bases). The germline V and J ends were trimmed by 2 bases and 1 base, with 8 bases remaining between them. Germline V gene data show CDR1 as MDHEN and CDR2 as SYDVKM. The CDR3 loop spans 14 amino acids. The CDR3 reads CASSLRGNNYGYTF. The CDR3 DNA is TGTGCCAGCAGTTTAAGGGGGAATAACTATGGCTACACCTTC.

This chain uses TRBV6-1 with TRBJ2-7; 7 bases match TRBD1. Germline loops: CDR1 MNHNS, CDR2 SASEGT. V was clipped by 3 bases and J by 7 bases; unmatched bases: 3. The CDR3 is 12 amino acids. CDR3 residues: CASSEGQREQYF. Written as DNA, the CDR3 is TGTGCCAGCAGTGAGGGACAGAGGGAGCAGTACTTC.

The chain links TRBV7-9 to TRBJ1-1; 11 bases line up with TRBD1. V lost 5 bases and J lost 5; bases outside the gene matches: 4. The germline gives CDR1 SEHNR, CDR2 FQNEAQ (reference sequence). The CDR3 is 14 amino acids. CDR3 amino acids: CASSMDRGRTEAFF. CDR3 coding DNA: TGTGCCAGCAGCATGGACAGGGGGCGGACTGAAGCTTTCTTT.

This chain uses TRBV27 with TRBJ2-2; TRBD2 is a possible D gene (6 bases). Germline CDR1 reads MNHEY; CDR2 reads SMNVEV (reference sequence). V was clipped by 5 bases and J by 7 bases, with 14 bases between them. The CDR3 length is 14 residues. CDR3 protein: CASSQRGSDGELFF. DNA for the CDR3: TGTGCCAGCAGTCAACGGGGGAGCGACGGGGAGCTGTTTTTT.

The chain carries TRBV7-2 and TRBJ2-5; 12 bases agree with TRBD2. Germline lookup yields CDR1 SGHTA and CDR2 FQGNSA. Trimming cost V 2 bases and J 7 bases; bases outside gene matches: 8. The CDR3 extends over 16 amino acids. CDR3 loop: CASSLLLAGGGGTQYF. Written as DNA, the CDR3 is TGTGCCAGCAGCTTATTGCTAGCGGGAGGGGGGGGGACCCAGTACTTC.

CDR3 DNA: TGTGCCAGCAGTGAAGAGTACAGGGTAAACGACGAGCAGTACTTC. Its protein product is CASSEEYRVNDEQYF. This chain links TRBV6-1 with TRBJ2-5; D may be TRBD1 (6 bases). The J call may be faulty, since TRBJ2-7 better matches the DNA end. Germline-derived CDR1 and CDR2 are MNHNS and SASEGT. There are 15 residues in the CDR3.

This clone was observed a few times. CDR3 residues: CSVLNRGQTQYF. CDR3 nucleotides: TGCAGCGTCCTAAACAGGGGTCAGACCCAGTACTTC. The chain carries TRBV29-1 and TRBJ2-5; 7 bases align to TRBD1. V shed 6 bases and J 6 bases; nucleotides not matched to a gene: 7. From germline, CDR1 is SQVTM and CDR2 ANQGSEA. The CDR3 contains 12 residues.

The chain combines TRBV9 with TRBJ1-5; no definite D call. Germline V gene lookup returns CDR1 SGDLS and CDR2 YYNGEE. This CDR3 is 15 amino acids long. Trimming took 0 bases from V and 9 from J, leaving 16 bases between them. CDR3 sequence reads: CASSVGGEEWRPQHF. The CDR3 DNA follows: TGTGCCAGCAGCGTAGGGGGAGAGGAATGGCGGCCCCAGCATTTT.

This clone has a handful of counts. The chain has TRBV7-9 and TRBJ1-1; 8 nucleotides match TRBD1. The CDR3 is made up of 14 amino acids. V was pared by 8 bases and J by 1 base, with 6 bases of the junction left unmatched. Germline V CDR1 and CDR2: SEHNR, FQNEAQ (reference sequence). In DNA form, the CDR3 reads TGTGCCAGCCACAGGGGGGGTCGGAACACTGAAGCTTTCTTT. The encoded protein is CASHRGGRNTEAFF.

This rearrangement joins TRBV2 to TRBJ2-7; 7 bases align to TRBD1. The junction had 4 bases not matched to a gene; V was cut back by 1 base and J by 1 base. Germline V gene data show CDR1 as SNHLY and CDR2 as FYNNEI. The CDR3 covers 15 residues. The CDR3 sequence: CASSEVTGVSYEQYF. The CDR3 DNA follows: TGTGCCAGCAGTGAAGTAACAGGGGTATCCTACGAGCAGTACTTC. The entire variable domain, with the rest obtained from reference TRBV2 and TRBJ2-7, is as follows: EPEVTQTPSHQVTQMGQEVILRCVPISNHLYFYWYRQILGQKVEFLVSFYNNEISEKSEIFDDQFSVERPDGSNFTLKIRSTKLEDSAMYFCASSEVTGVSYEQYFGPGTRLTVT.

The chain recombines TRBV27 with TRBJ2-3, with 8 bases matching TRBD1. Germline V gene lookup returns CDR1 MNHEY and CDR2 SMNVEV (reference sequence). The CDR3 loop spans 15 amino acids. Germline trimming cut 3 bases from V and 4 bases from J; bases unmatched to any gene: 6. This CDR3 is CASSFAGQDPDTQYF. In DNA form, the CDR3 reads TGTGCCAGCAGTTTTGCGGGACAGGACCCAGATACGCAGTATTTT.

The V call is TRBV27, the J call TRBJ2-7; tentatively, D is TRBD1 (6 bases). Trimming took off 6 bases at V and 3 bases at J, with 21 bases between the two ends. The CDR3 extends over 16 amino acids. CDR1 is MNHEY and CDR2 is SMNVEV in the germline V gene (reference sequence). CDR3: CASRPTWTAGIYEQYF. The CDR3 nucleotides read TGTGCCAGCAGACCGACCTGGACAGCAGGGATCTACGAGCAGTACTTC.

The chain is built from TRBV21-1 and TRBJ2-1; the listed D gene, TRBD2, was not tested against the DNA. TRBV21-1 is annotated as a pseudogene. The CDR3 extends over 19 amino acids. This CDR3 reads CASSFRNKREALFCNEQFF. The CDR3 DNA is TGTGCCAGCAGCTTCCGAAACAAGCGGGAGGCGCTTTTTTGCAATGAGCAGTTCTTC.

The chain combines TRBV25-1 with TRBJ2-3, with D perhaps matching TRBD2 (5 bases). The CDR3 consists of 15 residues. V dropped 4 bases and J dropped 0 bases, with 11 bases sitting between them. Germline CDR1 is MGHDK and CDR2 is SYGVNS. CDR3 residues: CASSARVPSTDTQYF. CDR3 DNA sequence: TGTGCCAGCAGTGCGAGGGTACCTAGCACAGATACGCAGTATTTT.

The chain employs TRBV28 and TRBJ1-2; possible D gene TRBD1, 6 bases. Germline CDR1 reads MDHEN; CDR2 reads SYDVKM. This CDR3 has 14 residues. Trimming removed 7 bases at V and 4 bases at J, with 16 bases between. The CDR3 nucleotides read TGTGCCAGCACACGGGACAAAGGCCCCTATGGCTACACCTTC. The encoded protein is CASTRDKGPYGYTF.